In this sample, the clone carrying this TCR beta chain turned up once. The data stem from a study of CD4 T cells in relation to SARS-CoV-2 and coronaviruses. About the study: A couple of subjects were Hispanic; patients were eight or nine males and a handful of females.

The protocol was immunoSEQ multiplex PCR, while the TCRdb copy is restricted to in-frame clones and leaves out a portion. The table has tens of thousands of clones, approximately 90% seen once. The CDR3 length is 16 residues. Trimming took 4 bases from V and 3 from J; bases not matched to a gene: 4. Germline V gene lookup returns CDR1 SGHDN and CDR2 FVKESK. The sample consisted of naive CD4+ T cells from PBMCs. Subset: naive CD4+ T cells isolated by negative enrichment. The chain employs TRBV14 and TRBJ2-2; 11 bases are shared with TRBD1. The receptor comes from an adult with COVID-19. CDR3 coding DNA: TGTGCCAGCAGCCTCTGGGGACAGGGGGACACCGGGGAGCTGTTTTTT. Residues: CASSLWGQGDTGELFF. Filled out from reference TRBV14 and TRBJ2-2, the complete variable domain reads EAGVTQFPSHSVIEKGQTVTLRCDPISGHDNLYWYRRVMGKEIKFLLHFVKESKQDESGMPNNRFLAERTGGTYSTLKVQPAELEDSGVYFCASSLWGQGDTGELFFGEGSRLTVL.